This T cell receptor (beta chain) was identified during a study of T cell responses to AZD1222 COVID-19 vaccine (dated by TCRdb to about 2021). Looking at the study overall: Because spike-specific TCR depth and breadth did not differ between the two schedules, AZD1222 recipients who got a second dose at roughly 4 weeks were pooled with those who got a second dose at roughly 12 weeks. Trial participants were enrolled into age subgroups of 18-55, 56-69 and 70-plus years, which contained 148, 28 and 57 TCR-sequenced participants, respectively. TCR sequencing covered roughly 230 trial participants: approximately 200 given two doses of AZD1222 and approximately 25 given two doses of MenACWY control vaccine. Study-wide conclusions, independent of this receptor: Most participants were white British and females outnumbered males, and the authors suggested that clonal diversity may have been underestimated. Because no samples from the day 14 peak response were available, repertoires could be characterized only after the peak T cell response. Vaccine-associated CD4 TCRs spanned the whole spike protein, with dominant responses in regions 160-218 and 743-854. Reportedly, close to half of the unique spike-specific TCRs recognized epitopes lying outside the regions that are mutated in the B.1.351 and B.1.1.7 variants. A significant rise in spike-specific TCR breadth and depth was observed after two AZD1222 doses relative to day 0 and relative to MenACWY recipients. Conclusions about previously exposed vaccinees are limited because only a handful of AZD1222 recipients were SARS-CoV-2 seropositive at baseline. In the small 56-69-year group, the increase in depth fell short of significance, most likely because of low power.

The CDR3 regions of human TCRbeta chains were analyzed by immunosequencing. On the authors' methods: TCRs in the repertoires were compared against a reference library of SARS-CoV-2-specific TCRs that had been generated with the MIRA antigen-specificity platform. Breadth was defined as the fraction of unique TCRs that were SARS-CoV-2-associated. Depth was defined as the fraction of total T cells that were SARS-CoV-2-associated. Using the MIRA data, every spike-specific TCR was mapped to the spike region that the TCR reacted to and assigned to either a CD4 or a CD8 class. Log10-transformed breadth and depth values were compared by one-way ANOVA with Sidak's multiple comparisons tests. TCRdb provides this immuneACCESS table in a form limited to in-frame rearrangements. Some clones are lacking; in checked studies, under half of them reflect an unresolved V gene, and why the rest are absent is not known. V, J and clone size derive from that table, while D and trimming were established from the DNA sequence. This sample is represented by about 120,000 clones; roughly 90% of them were singletons. More than 13% of the sample is in the top ten clones.

Including cysteine and phenylalanine, the CDR3 has 14 amino acids. Only CDR3 DNA is held: 42 bases, read in frame from base 1. After removal of 1 base from V and 10 bases from J, the junction retains 5 bases not matched to a gene. Reading the germline V gene (reference sequence) gives CDR1 LGHDT and CDR2 YNNKEL. The sample's time point label, decoded: baseline before first vaccination. Samples from vaccinated people were obtained from the UK trials COV001 and COV002, which included a single-blind randomized controlled phase 2/3 trial of AZD1222 (ChAdOx1 nCoV-19) in healthy adults. For TCRbeta chain sequencing, PBMC samples from trial participants were taken at day 0 and at day 28 after the second dose. In the case of this clone: The antigen this receptor binds is unknown. It has no much larger one-base neighbor in the sample; base qualities were not kept.

This chain joins TRBV3-1 (or the pseudogene TRBV3-2) to TRBJ2-1; 9 central bases correspond to TRBD2. The sequence was obtained from an adult in good health. Sequenced material: peripheral blood, taken on day 0 of AZD1222 vaccination. DNA sequence: TGTGCCAGCAGCCAAGTGCGGGAGGGGAGGGAGCAGTTCTTC. Translated, this gives CASSQVREGREQFF.